The 30 T cell receptor beta chains reported below all come from one sample, sequenced in a study of early T cells in non-severe SARS-CoV-2 infection listed by TCRdb under 2021. Libraries came from 5' RACE. The instrument was a NextSeq 500. The public sequencing data were trimmed at Q25 with fastp and processed into clonotypes with MiXCR by TCRdb, which kept only in-frame beta chains. Here each entry gathers all rows of one CDR3 protein and keeps the most common genes and DNA. For this sample the table gives tens of thousands of distinct CDR3 sequences, of which under 15% were detected only once. Over 0.95% of the sample comes from the top ten. The sequencing input was whole blood. Source of these receptors: an adult who was a healthcare worker with PCR-confirmed SARS-CoV-2 infection or an uninfected control (not recorded which).

Concerning this clonotype: This may be a read error, as it is one base from a much larger clone. CDR3 sequence reads: CVSSRRQGADGYTF. CDR3 nucleotide sequence: TGTGTCAGCAGCCGCCGACAGGGAGCGGATGGCTACACCTTC. The chain combines TRBV7-9 with TRBJ1-2; 7 positions match TRBD1. From germline, CDR1 is SEHNR and CDR2 FQNEAQ (reference sequence). The CDR3 extends over 14 amino acids.

This clonotype has at least ten counts. This chain links TRBV12-3 or TRBV12-4 with TRBJ2-1; D is perhaps TRBD2 (6 bases). The CDR3 totals 16 residues. Trimming took off 7 bases at V and 2 bases at J, with 18 bases between the two ends. In DNA form, the CDR3 reads TGTGCCAGCACCCCGACGCGGGGACCCCCCTACAATGAGCAGTTCTTC. Translating it yields CASTPTRGPPYNEQFF.

This clonotype was seen repeatedly, ten times or more. The chain uses TRBV29-1 and TRBJ2-7, with D unclear. Germline CDR1 reads SQVTM; CDR2 reads ANQGSEA. The CDR3 runs 10 residues. V was clipped by 6 bases and J by 5 bases, with 8 bases between them. The CDR3 sequence is CSVAGNEQYF. The CDR3, as DNA: TGCAGCGTAGCAGGTAACGAGCAGTACTTC.

The sample holds a few counts of this clonotype. This chain uses TRBV3-1 with TRBJ2-2; a weak D match, TRBD1 (6 bases). Germline V gene sequence: CDR1 LGHDT, CDR2 YNNKEL (reference sequence). This CDR3 is 17 amino acids long. V lost 0 bases to trimming and J lost 5 bases, with 16 bases between them. CDR3 bases: TGTGCCAGCAGCCAAGAGCAGGACAGCATAGGAACCGGGGAGCTGTTTTTT. Residues: CASSQEQDSIGTGELFF.

The chain joins TRBV10-3 to TRBJ2-1; weak D call: TRBD1 (6 bases). The CDR3 runs 13 residues. Germline CDR1 and CDR2: ENHRY and SYGVKD. V lost 8 bases and J 7 bases, leaving 15 bases between the germline ends. The CDR3 is CAIRDTAGNEQFF. The CDR3 DNA reads as TGTGCCATCCGGGACACCGCGGGTAATGAGCAGTTCTTC.

Many counts were recorded for this clonotype. The chain employs TRBV7-9 and TRBJ2-5; possibly TRBD2 for D (6 bases). This CDR3 has 13 amino acids. From germline, CDR1 is SEHNR and CDR2 FQNEAQ (reference sequence). V lost 5 bases to trimming and J lost 4 bases, with 11 bases between them. DNA for the CDR3: TGTGCCAGCAGCGCGGGATTCGGAGAGACCCAGTACTTC. This codes for CASSAGFGETQYF.

This clonotype was detected ten times or more. V is TRBV9 and J is TRBJ2-7, with D hard to call. The CDR3 extends over 13 amino acids. The V gene's germline CDR1 is SGDLS and CDR2 YYNGEE. The V gene lost 0 bases and the J gene lost 2 bases, with 6 bases spanning the gap. Here the CDR3 DNA reads TGTGCCAGCAGCGTAGTCCCAACCTACGAGCAGTACTTC. Protein: CASSVVPTYEQYF.

This clonotype was detected many times. The chain is built from TRBV9 and TRBJ1-1, with D hard to call. V shed 3 bases and J shed 11 bases, with 17 bases lying between them. Germline CDR1 is SGDLS and CDR2 is YYNGEE. CDR3 size: 13 residues. The chain's CDR3 is CASSGPVANSAFF. CDR3 DNA: TGTGCCAGCAGCGGGCCAGTCGCGAATTCGGCTTTCTTT.

In this sample, this clonotype turned up many times. V is TRBV2 and J is TRBJ2-2; D ambiguous. Trimming pared 8 bases from V and 9 bases from J, leaving 13 bases between. The CDR3 contains 12 residues. Germline V CDR1 and CDR2: SNHLY, FYNNEI. The CDR3 region is CASYRLPWELFF. DNA for the CDR3: TGTGCCAGCTACCGACTCCCGTGGGAGCTGTTTTTT.

In this sample, this clonotype turned up many times. This chain joins TRBV7-9 and TRBJ2-3; D ambiguous. Germline V gene lookup returns CDR1 SEHNR and CDR2 FQNEAQ (reference sequence). The CDR3 sequence is 12 residues long. Deletions cut 2 bases from V and 5 bases from J, with 5 bases between. The CDR3 coding sequence is TGTGCCAGCAGCTTAAGGGAAGATACGCAGTATTTT. Its protein product is CASSLREDTQYF.

V and J are TRBV7-2 and TRBJ1-2; the D is unclear. Germline loops: CDR1 SGHTA, CDR2 FQGNSA. This CDR3 spans 13 amino acids. Trimming took 3 bases from V and 5 from J, leaving 10 bases between them. In DNA, the CDR3 is TGTGCCAGCAGCTTTGGGAGTGGTTATGGCTACACCTTC. The encoded protein is CASSFGSGYGYTF.

This clonotype was seen many times. The rearrangement links TRBV10-3 to TRBJ1-2; D might be TRBD1 (6 bases). Germline V gene sequence: CDR1 ENHRY, CDR2 SYGVKD. This CDR3 is built from 15 residues. V lost 4 bases to trimming and J lost 3 bases, with 15 bases between them. The chain's CDR3 is CAISGKRGEDYGYTF. CDR3 nucleotide sequence: TGTGCCATCAGTGGAAAGAGGGGGGAAGACTATGGCTACACCTTC.

This clonotype was seen repeatedly, ten times or more. The chain recombines TRBV6-2 or TRBV6-3 with TRBJ1-6, with TRBD1 as a possible D gene (5 bases). Deletions cut 2 bases from V and 11 bases from J, with 19 bases between. This CDR3 has 16 residues. Germline V gene lookup returns CDR1 MNHEY and CDR2 SVGEGT. Here the CDR3 reads CASSYEGPALGAPLHF. The CDR3 DNA sequence: TGTGCCAGCAGTTACGAGGGGCCAGCTCTGGGAGCACCCCTCCACTTT.

This clonotype showed up many times. The rearrangement joins TRBV7-9 to TRBJ2-7; TRBD2 agrees at 13 bases. CDR3 length: 16 residues. The trim removed 4 bases at V and 4 bases at J, leaving 7 bases unmatched. Germline loops: CDR1 SEHNR, CDR2 FQNEAQ (reference sequence). In DNA form, the CDR3 reads TGTGCCAGCAGCTCAACCGGGACTAGCGGGATGTACGAGCAGTACTTC. This sequence encodes CASSSTGTSGMYEQYF.

This clonotype appeared many times. The V and J genes are TRBV4-3 and TRBJ1-6, with 8 bases identical to TRBD1. CDR3 size: 14 residues. The ends lost 4 bases at V and 6 bases at J; junction bases unmatched: 2. Looked up from germline, CDR1 is LGHNA and CDR2 is YSLEER. The CDR3 loop reads CASSLDRGNSPLHF. CDR3 sequence (DNA): TGCGCCAGCAGCCTTGACAGGGGTAATTCACCCCTCCACTTT.

The sample holds many counts of this clonotype. This chain uses TRBV6-6 with TRBJ1-3; 8 nucleotides match TRBD1. Germline lookup yields CDR1 MNHNY and CDR2 SVGAGI (reference sequence). This CDR3 is built from 14 residues. Trimming removed 10 bases from V and 2 bases from J; junction bases left unmatched: 7. CDR3: CATAGGSAGNTIYF. The DNA of the CDR3 is TGTGCCACTGCAGGGGGCTCTGCTGGAAACACCATATATTTT.

The J gene is TRBJ2-3, the V gene TRBV20-1; TRBD1 matches 8 bases. The ends lost 6 bases at V and 2 bases at J; junction bases unmatched: 4. CDR3 length equals 13 residues. CDR1 and CDR2 (germline): DFQATT, SNEGSKA (reference sequence). The CDR3 reads CSAWDRNTDTQYF. The DNA of the CDR3 is TGCAGTGCATGGGACAGGAACACAGATACGCAGTATTTT.

The table lists this clonotype with many counts. This sequence joins TRBV24-1 and TRBJ2-5; D possibly matches TRBD1 or TRBD2 (5 bases each). The germline V gene has CDR1 KGHDR and CDR2 SFDVKD. Trimming stripped 4 bases from V and 4 bases from J, with 12 bases between. The CDR3 has 14 residues. This chain's CDR3 is CATSDTSGGETQYF. Here the CDR3 DNA reads TGTGCCACCAGTGACACCTCTGGGGGAGAGACCCAGTACTTC.

This clonotype showed up many times. The chain is built from TRBV20-1 and TRBJ2-2; no clear D gene. V was cut by 1 base and J by 5 bases, with 8 bases left in between. CDR1 is DFQATT, CDR2 SNEGSKA, per germline (reference sequence). The CDR3 extends over 13 amino acids. CDR3 bases: TGCAGTGCTAGAGTCGACTGGACCGGGGAGCTGTTTTTT. Its protein is CSARVDWTGELFF.

In this sample, this clonotype turned up many times. The J gene is TRBJ1-3, the V gene TRBV28; D remains unclear. This CDR3 comprises 14 residues. CDR1 is MDHEN, CDR2 SYDVKM, per germline. V was trimmed by 3 bases and J by 0 bases, leaving 6 bases between them. The CDR3: CASSFMGSGNTIYF. DNA of the CDR3: TGTGCCAGCAGTTTTATGGGCTCTGGAAACACCATATATTTT.

This clonotype was seen repeatedly, ten times or more. The V and J genes are TRBV28 and TRBJ1-5; TRBD1 aligns across 7 bases. The germline V gene has CDR1 MDHEN and CDR2 SYDVKM. This CDR3 region has 14 residues. With V trimmed by 6 bases and J by 4 bases, 6 bases remained unmatched. The CDR3 coding sequence is TGTGCCAGCAGCCGGGACAGCGGTAATCAGCCCCAGCATTTT. Protein sequence: CASSRDSGNQPQHF.

V gene TRBV29-1 combines with J gene TRBJ1-1; the D is unclear. The CDR3 covers 12 residues. The germline V and J ends were trimmed by 5 bases and 2 bases, with 9 bases remaining between them. Germline CDR1 is SQVTM and CDR2 is ANQGSEA. The CDR3 spells CSVCVLNTEAFF. Here the CDR3 DNA reads TGCAGCGTTTGTGTTCTTAACACTGAAGCTTTCTTT. Full variable domain (outside the CDR3, taken from reference TRBV29-1 and TRBJ1-1): SAVISQKPSRDICQRGTSLTIQCQVDSQVTMMFWYRQQPGQSLTLIATANQGSEATYESGFVIDKFPISRPNLTFSTLTVSNMSPEDSSIYLCSVCVLNTEAFFGQGTRLTVV.

This clonotype was detected ten times or more. The rearrangement links TRBV10-3 to TRBJ1-2; 11 bases line up with TRBD1. Germline V CDR1 and CDR2: ENHRY, SYGVKD. V lost 4 bases, J lost 7 bases, and 5 bases stayed unmatched. The CDR3 has 14 residues. CDR3 protein: CAISARTGGLGYTF. The CDR3 DNA is TGTGCCATCAGTGCTCGGACAGGGGGCCTTGGCTACACCTTC.

This clonotype was detected ten times or more. The V call is TRBV19, the J call TRBJ1-4; D is uncertain. This CDR3 comprises 15 residues. V was cut by 7 bases and J by 0 bases, with 12 bases left in between. CDR1 and CDR2 (germline): LNHDA, SQIVND (reference sequence). The CDR3 loop reads CASTRQVATNEKLFF. The CDR3 DNA is TGTGCCAGTACCCGACAAGTTGCAACTAATGAAAAACTGTTTTTT.

The CDR3 DNA is TGTGCCAGCAGGCCGATGACTAGCGGGAGTACAGATACGCAGTATTTT. It yields the protein CASRPMTSGSTDTQYF. This sequence joins TRBV6-5 and TRBJ2-3; TRBD2 matches 12 bases. The CDR3 is 16 amino acids. Germline CDR1 reads MNHEY; CDR2 reads SVGAGI. Trimming cost V 6 bases and J 3 bases; bases outside gene matches: 7.

This clonotype was found many times. The V gene is TRBV7-9, the J gene TRBJ1-1; D is unclear. The CDR3 has 16 residues. CDR1 is SEHNR and CDR2 is FQNEAQ in the germline V gene (reference sequence). V lost 0 bases to trimming and J lost 1 base, with 12 bases between them. Here the CDR3 reads CASSLALLRGNTEAFF. In nucleotides, the CDR3 is TGTGCCAGCAGCTTAGCGCTTCTGCGGGGGAACACTGAAGCTTTCTTT.

In this sample, this clonotype turned up many times. This chain links TRBV27 with TRBJ1-2, with TRBD1 matching 8 bases. In germline, CDR1 is MNHEY, CDR2 SMNVEV (reference sequence). With V trimmed by 8 bases and J by 6 bases, 11 bases remained unmatched. The length of the CDR3 is 14 residues. The CDR3 spells CASGNQGALDGYTF. CDR3 bases: TGTGCCAGCGGAAACCAGGGGGCGCTTGATGGCTACACCTTC.

This clonotype was seen more than once but under ten times. The CDR3 is CASSTKGHHTEAFF. In DNA, the CDR3 is TGTGCCAGCAGCACCAAGGGTCATCACACTGAAGCTTTCTTT. The J gene is TRBJ1-1, the V gene TRBV21-1. TRBV21-1 constitutes a pseudogene. The CDR3 contains 14 residues.

This clonotype was recorded at least ten times. The genes are TRBV5-4 and TRBJ2-3; D possibly corresponds to TRBD2 (6 bases). Trimming removed 0 bases at V and 0 bases at J, with 11 bases between. CDR1 and CDR2 from the germline V gene are SGHNT and YYREEE (reference sequence). This CDR3 spans 16 amino acids. CDR3 in amino acids: CASSLAVTSSTDTQYF. The CDR3, as DNA: TGTGCCAGCAGCTTGGCCGTGACTAGTAGCACAGATACGCAGTATTTT.

This clonotype has ten or more counts. The chain joins TRBV6-2 or TRBV6-3 to TRBJ2-7, with unresolved D. This CDR3 is 13 amino acids long. The V gene lost 1 base and the J gene lost 5 bases, with 9 bases spanning the gap. The germline CDR1 and CDR2 sequences are MNHEY and SVGEGT. The CDR3 region is CASSYWQADEQYF. The DNA for the CDR3 is TGTGCCAGCAGTTACTGGCAGGCTGACGAGCAGTACTTC.